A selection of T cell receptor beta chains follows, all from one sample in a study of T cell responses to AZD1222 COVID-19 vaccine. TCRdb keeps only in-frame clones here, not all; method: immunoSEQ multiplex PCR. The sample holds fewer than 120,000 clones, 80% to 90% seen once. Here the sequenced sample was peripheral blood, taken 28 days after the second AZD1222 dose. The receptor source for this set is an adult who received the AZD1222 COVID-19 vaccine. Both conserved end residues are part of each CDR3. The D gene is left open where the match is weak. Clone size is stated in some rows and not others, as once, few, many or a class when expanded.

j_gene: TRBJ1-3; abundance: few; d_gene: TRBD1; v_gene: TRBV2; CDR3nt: TGTGCCAGGTCGACAGGGGACTCTGGAAACACCATATATTTT; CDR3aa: CARSTGDSGNTIYF
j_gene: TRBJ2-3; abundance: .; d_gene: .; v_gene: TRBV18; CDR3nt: TGTGCCAGCTCACCACTTAGTATGAGAGGCACAGATACGCAGTATTTT; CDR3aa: CASSPLSMRGTDTQYF
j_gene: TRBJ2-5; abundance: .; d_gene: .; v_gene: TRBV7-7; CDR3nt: TGTGCTAGCAGCTTAAATACAGGGGAGACCCAGTACTTC; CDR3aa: CASSLNTGETQYF
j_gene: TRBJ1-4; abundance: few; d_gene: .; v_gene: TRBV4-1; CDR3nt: TGCGCCAGCAGCCGAAAGGTTTTTGCAGATGAAAAACTGTTTTTT; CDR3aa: CASSRKVFADEKLFF
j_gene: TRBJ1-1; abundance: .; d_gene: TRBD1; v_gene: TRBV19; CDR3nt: TGTGCCAGTACCCCAACAGGGGTTCCCACTGAAGCTTTCTTT; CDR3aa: CASTPTGVPTEAFF
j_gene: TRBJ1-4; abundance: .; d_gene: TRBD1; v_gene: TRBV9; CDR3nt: TGTGCCAGCGCCTCTGACAGGGAGTATGAAAAACTGTTTTTT; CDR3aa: CASASDREYEKLFF
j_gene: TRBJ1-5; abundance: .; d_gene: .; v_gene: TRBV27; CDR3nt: TGTGCCAGCAGTGGAGGAATTGGCCATCAGCCCCAGCATTTT; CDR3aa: CASSGGIGHQPQHF
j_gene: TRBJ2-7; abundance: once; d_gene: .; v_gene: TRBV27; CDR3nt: TGTGCCAGCAGTCTCACAGGGATCCCCTACGAGCAGTACTTC; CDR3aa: CASSLTGIPYEQYF
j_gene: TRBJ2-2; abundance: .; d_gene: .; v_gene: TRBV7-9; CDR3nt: TGTGCCAGTGAACCAAAGACCGGGGGCGGGCCGGGGACCGGGGAGCTGTTTTTT; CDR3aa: CASEPKTGGGPGTGELFF
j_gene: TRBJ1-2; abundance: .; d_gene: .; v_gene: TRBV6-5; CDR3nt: TGTGCCAGCAGTTACTCAACGGGCCGGGGGGATGGCTACACCTTC; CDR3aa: CASSYSTGRGDGYTF
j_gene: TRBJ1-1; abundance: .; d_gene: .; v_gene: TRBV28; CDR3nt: TGTGCCAGCAGTTTATTGGGGTCGGGAAACACTGAAGCTTTCTTT; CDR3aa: CASSLLGSGNTEAFF
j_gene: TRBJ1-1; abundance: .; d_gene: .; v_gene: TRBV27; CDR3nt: TGTGCCAGCAGTTCCTCTAACAGATACACTGAAGCTTTCTTT; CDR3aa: CASSSSNRYTEAFF
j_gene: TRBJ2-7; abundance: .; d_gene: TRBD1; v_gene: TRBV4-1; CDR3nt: TGCGCCAGCAGCCAAAGGACAGGGTCGATCGGGGAGCAGTACTTC; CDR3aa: CASSQRTGSIGEQYF
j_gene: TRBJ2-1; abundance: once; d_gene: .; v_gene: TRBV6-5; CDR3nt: TGTGCCAGCAGTTACGAGGGGGACTCACAGGATGAGCAGTTCTTC; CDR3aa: CASSYEGDSQDEQFF
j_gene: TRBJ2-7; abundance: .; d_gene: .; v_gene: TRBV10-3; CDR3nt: TGTGCCATCAGTGGGGAAGGGGGCTCCTACGAGCAGTACTTC; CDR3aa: CAISGEGGSYEQYF
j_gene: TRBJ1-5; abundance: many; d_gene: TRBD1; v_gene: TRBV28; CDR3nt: TGTGCCAGCAGTTTTCGAGGGGGCGCGTGGCAGCCCCAGCATTTT; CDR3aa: CASSFRGGAWQPQHF
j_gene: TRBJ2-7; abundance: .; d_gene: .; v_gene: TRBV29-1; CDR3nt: TGCAGCGCGAGGGCTGGGACTGGAATCGGGACCTACGAGCAGTACTTC; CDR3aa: CSARAGTGIGTYEQYF
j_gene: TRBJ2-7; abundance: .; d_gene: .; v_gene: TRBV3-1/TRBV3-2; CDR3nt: TGTGCCAGCAGCTGGTCTCTGGTCTCCGAGCAGTACTTC; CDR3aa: CASSWSLVSEQYF
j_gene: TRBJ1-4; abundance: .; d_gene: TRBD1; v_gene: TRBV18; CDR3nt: TGTGCCAGCTCACCCCGGACAGGGGGGGATGAAAAACTGTTTTTT; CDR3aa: CASSPRTGGDEKLFF
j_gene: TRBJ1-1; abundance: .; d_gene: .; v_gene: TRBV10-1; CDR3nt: TGCGCCAGCAGTGAGTCGGTCGGGGGCACTGAAGCTTTCTTT; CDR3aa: CASSESVGGTEAFF
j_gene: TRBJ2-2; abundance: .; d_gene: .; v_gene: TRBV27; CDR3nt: TGTGCCAGCAGTTTTGGCAGGGCGGCCGGGGAGCTGTTTTTT; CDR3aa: CASSFGRAAGELFF
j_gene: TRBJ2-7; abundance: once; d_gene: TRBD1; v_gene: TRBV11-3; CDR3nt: TGTGCCAGCAGCTTAGAGTTCGGGACAGGGGGCTACGAGCAGTACTTC; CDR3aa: CASSLEFGTGGYEQYF
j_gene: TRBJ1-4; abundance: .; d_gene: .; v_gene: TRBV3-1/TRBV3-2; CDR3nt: TGTGCCAGCAGCCGAAACATTGGGGGCTATGAAAAACTGTTTTTT; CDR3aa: CASSRNIGGYEKLFF
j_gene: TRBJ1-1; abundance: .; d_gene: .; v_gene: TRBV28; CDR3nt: TGTGCCAGCAGTTTAGGGGGGGGGAAATACACTGAAGCTTTCTTT; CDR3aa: CASSLGGGKYTEAFF
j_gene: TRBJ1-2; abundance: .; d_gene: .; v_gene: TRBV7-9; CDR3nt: TGTGCCAGCAGCTATCCGGACCTGACTTATGGCTACACCTTC; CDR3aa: CASSYPDLTYGYTF
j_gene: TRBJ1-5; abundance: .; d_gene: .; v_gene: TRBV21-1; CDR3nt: TGTGCCAGCAGCACTGACAGGGAACAGCCCCAGCATTTT; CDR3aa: CASSTDREQPQHF
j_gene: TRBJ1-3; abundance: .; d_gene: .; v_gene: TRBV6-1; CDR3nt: TGTGCCAGCAGTGAAGTGATGGGGGGGGACGATTCTGGAAACACCATATATTTT; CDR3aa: CASSEVMGGDDSGNTIYF
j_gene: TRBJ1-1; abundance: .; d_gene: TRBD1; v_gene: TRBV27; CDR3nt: TGTGCCAGCAGTACCGGGACAGGGGCCACTGAAGCTTTCTTT; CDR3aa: CASSTGTGATEAFF
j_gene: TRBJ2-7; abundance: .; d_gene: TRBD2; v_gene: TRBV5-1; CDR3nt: TGCGCCAGCAGCTTGGGTAGCGGGAGGGCCGGGGAGCAGTACTTC; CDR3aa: CASSLGSGRAGEQYF
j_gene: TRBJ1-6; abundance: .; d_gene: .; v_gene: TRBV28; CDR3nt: TGTGCCAGCAGTTTACCCGACCGCTATAATTCACCCCTCCACTTT; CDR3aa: CASSLPDRYNSPLHF
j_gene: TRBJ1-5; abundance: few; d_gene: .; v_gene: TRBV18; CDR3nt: TGTGCCAGCTCAAGGGATTCTGGCAATCAGCCCCAGCATTTT; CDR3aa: CASSRDSGNQPQHF
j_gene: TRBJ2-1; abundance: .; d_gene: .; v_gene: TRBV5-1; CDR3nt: TGCGCCAGCAGCTTGGGATGGCGAGTGACTGAGCAGTTCTTC; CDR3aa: CASSLGWRVTEQFF
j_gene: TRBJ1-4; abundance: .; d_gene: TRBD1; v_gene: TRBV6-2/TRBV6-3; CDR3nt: TGTGCCAGCAGTTCCGCAATTGACAGGGCAGGTGAAAAACTGTTTTTT; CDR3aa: CASSSAIDRAGEKLFF
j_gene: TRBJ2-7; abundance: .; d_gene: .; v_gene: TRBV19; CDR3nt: TGTGCCAGTACCTCAGGGGATCGGTACGAGCAGTACTTC; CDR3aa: CASTSGDRYEQYF
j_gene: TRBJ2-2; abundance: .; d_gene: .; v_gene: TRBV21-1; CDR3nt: TGTGCCAGGGTAGTGGGCGGGGAGCTGTTTTTT; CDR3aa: CARVVGGELFF
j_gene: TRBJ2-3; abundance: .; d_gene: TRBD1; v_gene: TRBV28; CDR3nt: TGTGCCAGCAGTTCCCCTCGGGACAGGGGATTGAGCACAGATACGCAGTATTTT; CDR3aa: CASSSPRDRGLSTDTQYF
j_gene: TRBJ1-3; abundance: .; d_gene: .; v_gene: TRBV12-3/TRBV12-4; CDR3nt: TGTGCCAGCAGTTTCAGCTCTGGAAACACCATATATTTT; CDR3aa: CASSFSSGNTIYF
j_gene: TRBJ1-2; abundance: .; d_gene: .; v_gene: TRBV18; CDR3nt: TGTGCCAGCTCACCTCAGGCCGACAAAGGCGCAGGCTACACCTTC; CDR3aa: CASSPQADKGAGYTF
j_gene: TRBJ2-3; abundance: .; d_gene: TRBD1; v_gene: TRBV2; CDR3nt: TGTGCCAGCACCGGGACAGGAGGCACAGATACGCAGTATTTT; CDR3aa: CASTGTGGTDTQYF
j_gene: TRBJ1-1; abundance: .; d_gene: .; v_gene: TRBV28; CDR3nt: TGTGCCAGCAGTAGTACACCGAACACTGAAGCTTTCTTT; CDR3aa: CASSSTPNTEAFF
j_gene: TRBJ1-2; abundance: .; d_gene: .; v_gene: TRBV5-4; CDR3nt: TGTGCCAGCAGCACCGTCAGCCCTAGCGGCTATGGCTACACCTTC; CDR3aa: CASSTVSPSGYGYTF
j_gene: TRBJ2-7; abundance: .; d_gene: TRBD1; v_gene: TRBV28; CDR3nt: TGTGCCAGCAGACTACAGGGGAACTACGAGCAGTACTTC; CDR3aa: CASRLQGNYEQYF
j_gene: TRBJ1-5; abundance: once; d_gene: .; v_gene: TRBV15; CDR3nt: TGTGCCACCAGCAGAAACGACAAGTATAGCAATCAGCCCCAGCATTTT; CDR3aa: CATSRNDKYSNQPQHF
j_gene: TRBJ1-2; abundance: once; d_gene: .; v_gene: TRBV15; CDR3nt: TGTGCCACCAGAAATGGACAGAACTATGGCTACACCTTC; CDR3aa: CATRNGQNYGYTF
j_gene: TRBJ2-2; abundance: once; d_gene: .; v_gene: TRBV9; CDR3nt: TGTGCCAGCAGCGTAGACCTGGGAACCGGGGAGCTGTTTTTT; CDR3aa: CASSVDLGTGELFF
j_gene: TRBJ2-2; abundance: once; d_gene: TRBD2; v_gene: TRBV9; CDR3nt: TGTGCCAGCAGCACCCGGGTAGCGGGAGCCACCGGGGAGCTGTTTTTT; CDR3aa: CASSTRVAGATGELFF
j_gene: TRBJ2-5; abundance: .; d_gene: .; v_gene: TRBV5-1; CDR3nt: TGCGCCAGCAGCTTGGGATTAGGGACTCACCCCGAGACCCAGTACTTC; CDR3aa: CASSLGLGTHPETQYF
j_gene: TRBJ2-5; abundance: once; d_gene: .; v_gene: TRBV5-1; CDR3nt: TGCGCCAGCAGCTTGATTAGCAGGCCAGGAGAGACCCAGTACTTC; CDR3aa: CASSLISRPGETQYF